The text below deals with one T cell receptor (beta chain). Its target is unknown. These data originate in a study of shared clonotypes between healthy human individuals. Regarding the study as a whole: Measured sharing among donors was expected to vary with sequencing depth.

TCRdb's table, derived via immunoSEQ multiplex PCR, lists solely in-frame clones and lacks some. Among about 700,000 clones listed, less than 85% were seen once. V was clipped by 1 base and J by 3 bases, with 10 bases between them. The CDR3 totals 13 residues. Per germline, CDR1 GTSNPN and CDR2 SVGIG (reference sequence). V is TRBV30 and J is TRBJ2-7; maybe TRBD1 (6 bases). The sequence was collected from a woman younger than 45 in good health. The sequenced material came from memory CD4+ T cells sorted from blood. Subset indicated: CD45RA-negative fraction. The CDR3 reads CAWSDRGGYEQYF. The CDR3 DNA reads TGTGCCTGGAGTGACCGAGGGGGCTACGAGCAGTACTTC.